The clone carrying this T cell receptor (beta chain) was detected many times. The sample belongs to a study of neurological immune-mediated disorders. V was cut by 8 bases and J by 9 bases, with 17 bases left in between. The germline CDR1 and CDR2 sequences are MNHEY and SVGAGI. The CDR3 runs to 13 residues. MiXCR, applied by TCRdb to the 5' RACE reads, yields one record per CDR3 protein. Of 45,000 to 60,000 distinct CDR3 sequences in the sample, about 3.5% were seen once. The chain uses TRBV6-5 and TRBJ2-1; the D gene could be TRBD1 or TRBD2 (5 bases each). The receptor was derived from a man aged 25 to 40 with multiple sclerosis. The sequencing sample was made of PBMCs. The CDR3 loop reads CASGVGRTAEQFF. DNA for the CDR3: TGTGCCAGCGGGGTGGGACGGACGGCTGAGCAGTTCTTC.